This T cell receptor beta chain stems from a study of T cell changes during pregnancy in multiple sclerosis. Clones were sequenced by immunoSEQ multiplex PCR, and TCRdb holds only the in-frame ones, with some missing. Of under 85,000 clones in the sample, more than 80% were seen once. Germline V lookup: CDR1 SGHTA, CDR2 FQGTGA. The CDR3 contains 13 residues. V lost 4 bases and J lost 6; bases outside the gene matches: 1. This clone has a single count. The sample was CD4+ T cells from peripheral blood mononuclear cells, taken before pregnancy. This sequence was found in a female donor with multiple sclerosis, enrolled in a pregnancy study. The chain employs TRBV7-3 and TRBJ2-2, with TRBD2 matching over 8 bases. The CDR3 DNA is TGTGCCAGCAGCTCGACTAGCGCCGGGGAGCTGTTTTTT. Amino acid sequence: CASSSTSAGELFF.